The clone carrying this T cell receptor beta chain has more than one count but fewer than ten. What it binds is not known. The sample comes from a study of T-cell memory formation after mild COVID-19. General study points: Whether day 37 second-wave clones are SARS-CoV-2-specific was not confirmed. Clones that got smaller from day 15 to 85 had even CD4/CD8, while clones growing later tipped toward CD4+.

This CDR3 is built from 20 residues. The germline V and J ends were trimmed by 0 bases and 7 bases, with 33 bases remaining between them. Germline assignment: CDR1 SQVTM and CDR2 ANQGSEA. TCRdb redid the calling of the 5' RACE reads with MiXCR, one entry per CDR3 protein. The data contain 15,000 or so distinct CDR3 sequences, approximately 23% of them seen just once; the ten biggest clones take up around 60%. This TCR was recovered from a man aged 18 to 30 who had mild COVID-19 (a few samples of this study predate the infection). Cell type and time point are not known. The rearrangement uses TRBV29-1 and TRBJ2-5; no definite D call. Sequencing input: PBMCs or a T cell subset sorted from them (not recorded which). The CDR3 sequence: CSVEDLLWWNRAPNSRTQYF. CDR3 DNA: TGCAGCGTTGAAGATCTATTGTGGTGGAACCGGGCTCCCAACTCGCGGACCCAGTACTTC.